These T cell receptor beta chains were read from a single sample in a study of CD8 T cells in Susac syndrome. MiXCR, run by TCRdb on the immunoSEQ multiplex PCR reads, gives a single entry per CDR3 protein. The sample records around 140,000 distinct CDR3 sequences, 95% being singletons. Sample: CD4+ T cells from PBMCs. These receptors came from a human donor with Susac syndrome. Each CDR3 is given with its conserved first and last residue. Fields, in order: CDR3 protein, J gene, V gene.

CDR3: CASSKARTGRLGNQPQHF; J: TRBJ1-5; V: TRBV21-1
CDR3: CASSYGTVITAFF; J: TRBJ1-1; V: TRBV12-3/TRBV12-4
CDR3: CASSLYRGGTGELFF; J: TRBJ2-2; V: TRBV12-3/TRBV12-4
CDR3: CASSTGTSGGFYNEQFF; J: TRBJ2-1; V: TRBV28
CDR3: CASSQGQGVFGYTF; J: TRBJ1-2; V: TRBV4-1
CDR3: CATSRGYGLNTEAFF; J: TRBJ1-1; V: TRBV15
CDR3: CASSATGTRKTYEQYF; J: TRBJ2-7; V: TRBV19
CDR3: CASSETGGSYEQYF; J: TRBJ2-7; V: TRBV6-1
CDR3: CSVEIQGNTIYF; J: TRBJ1-3; V: TRBV29-1
CDR3: CSVEDHRQPYEQYF; J: TRBJ2-7; V: TRBV29-1
CDR3: CASSFVIHNTGELFF; J: TRBJ2-2; V: TRBV5-6
CDR3: CASSLTRHQETQYF; J: TRBJ2-5; V: TRBV7-2
CDR3: CSARRHQTNTGELFF; J: TRBJ2-2; V: TRBV20-1
CDR3: CSVKTGVSTDTQYF; J: TRBJ2-3; V: TRBV20-1
CDR3: CASSQPLTRYNEQFF; J: TRBJ2-1; V: TRBV4-1
CDR3: CASLGYPNYGYTF; J: TRBJ1-2; V: TRBV30
CDR3: CASSPSGVRGETQYF; J: TRBJ2-5; V: TRBV4-1
CDR3: CASSLIPREVQFF; J: TRBJ2-1; V: TRBV7-3
CDR3: CAWSATIIDEQFF; J: TRBJ2-1; V: TRBV30
CDR3: CASSKVGRVREQYF; J: TRBJ2-7; V: TRBV21-1
CDR3: CASSPTLTGELFF; J: TRBJ2-2; V: TRBV3-1
CDR3: CAWSLTWRGRGYTF; J: TRBJ1-2; V: TRBV30
CDR3: CASSFEAQGISEAFF; J: TRBJ1-1; V: TRBV7-9